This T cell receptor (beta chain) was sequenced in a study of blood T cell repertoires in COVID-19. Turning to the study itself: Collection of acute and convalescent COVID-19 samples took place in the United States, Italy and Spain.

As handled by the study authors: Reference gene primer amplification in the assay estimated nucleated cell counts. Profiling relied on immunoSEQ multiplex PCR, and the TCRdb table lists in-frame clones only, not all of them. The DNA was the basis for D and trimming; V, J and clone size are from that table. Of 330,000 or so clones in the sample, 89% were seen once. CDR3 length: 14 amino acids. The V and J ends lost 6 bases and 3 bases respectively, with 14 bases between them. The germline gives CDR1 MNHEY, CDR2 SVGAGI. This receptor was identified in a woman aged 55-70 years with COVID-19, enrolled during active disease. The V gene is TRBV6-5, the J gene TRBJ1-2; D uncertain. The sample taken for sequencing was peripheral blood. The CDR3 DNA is TGTGCCAGCAGCTTGGGAGGAGGAGACTATGGCTACACCTTC. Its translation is CASSLGGGDYGYTF.